This T cell receptor (beta chain) was captured in a study of shared clonotypes between healthy human individuals. General study results and limits: Sequencing of the sorted subsets was shown by rarefaction to be incomplete despite large depth.

Terminally differentiated effector memory CD45RA+ cells were excluded from the naive CD8 cells, which were CD45RO-negative and positively selected for CCR7. Comments on this clone: Antigen: not known.

When replicate PCRs were run on sorted subsets, they used 200 ng DNA, about 30,000 T cell genomes. The table came from immunoSEQ multiplex PCR; TCRdb's copy has only in-frame clones and leaves some out. The sample lists roughly 2 million clones; approximately 95% were seen once. Sequences were obtained from naive CD8+ T cells sorted from blood. The receptor was isolated from a man younger than 35 in good health.

The DNA of the CDR3 is TGTGCCAGCAATAGCGGGGGGGCCCCCACAGATACGCAGTATTTT. It is translated as CASNSGGAPTDTQYF. The genes are TRBV9 and TRBJ2-3; 11 bases fit TRBD2. This CDR3 has 15 amino acids. V lost 6 bases and J lost 2; bases outside the gene matches: 5. Germline loops: CDR1 SGDLS, CDR2 YYNGEE.